This TCR beta chain was recovered during a study of blood T cell repertoires in COVID-19. Study as a whole: There were acute and convalescent COVID-19 samples, and they came from the United States, Italy and Spain. T cells, B-cell-depleted T cells, or PBMCs provided the cDNA or gDNA that served as material.

Methods used by the authors: Reference gene primer amplification gave nucleated cell count estimates. The repertoire was sequenced with immunoSEQ multiplex PCR; TCRdb's copy has only in-frame clones and lacks some. From that table come the V and J calls and clone size; the DNA was used to work out D and trimming. The sample carries about 98,000 clones, approximately 82% recorded once. The CDR3 is 11 residues long. The trim removed 8 bases at V and 9 bases at J, leaving 6 bases unmatched. The material sequenced was peripheral blood. The chain employs TRBV12-3 or TRBV12-4 and TRBJ1-1, with 7 bases identical to TRBD1. This TCR was sampled from a man between 65 and 80 years old with active or convalescent COVID-19. CDR3 protein: CASSTGPKAFF. DNA for the CDR3: TGTGCCAGCTCGACAGGGCCCAAAGCTTTCTTT.